The rows below give T cell receptor beta chains drawn from one sample of a study of response to subunit inactivated influenza vaccine. MiXCR was run by TCRdb on the RT-PCR reads, yielding one entry per CDR3 protein. This sample carries under 200,000 distinct CDR3 sequences, around 11% of them seen once, and the ten largest clones take roughly a third. The input for sequencing was CD8+ T cells sorted from PBMCs, taken around 2 years after vaccination. The source is a man aged 45 to 75 who received an inactivated influenza vaccine. The CDR3 runs from the conserved cysteine through the conserved F or W. The D gene is left open where the match is weak. Clone size is not always given. Where it is, it says once, few, many or a class for expanded clones.

clone_size j_call v_call d_call cdr3_aa cdr3_nt
many TRBJ1-1 TRBV29-1 . CSVEDPGTTRPGTEAFF TGCAGCGTTGAAGATCCCGGGACAACCAGACCAGGCACTGAAGCTTTCTTT
many TRBJ1-4 TRBV25-1 . CASRPWGTNEKLFF TGTGCCAGCAGGCCCTGGGGAACTAATGAAAAACTGTTTTTT
many TRBJ1-1 TRBV29-1 . CSVGGINTEAFF TGCAGCGTTGGCGGTATAAACACTGAAGCTTTCTTT
many TRBJ2-7 TRBV29-1 TRBD1 CSVGTGTYEQYF TGCAGCGTTGGGACAGGGACCTACGAGCAGTACTTC
. TRBJ2-7 TRBV7-9 . CASSFGGITYEQYF TGTGCCAGCAGCTTTGGGGGAATTACCTACGAGCAGTACTTC
. TRBJ2-7 TRBV7-8 . CASSLAQMQTYEQYF TGTGCCAGCAGCTTAGCACAGATGCAGACCTACGAGCAGTACTTC
many TRBJ1-1 TRBV6-2/TRBV6-3 . CASSYSDIGNTEAFF TGTGCCAGCAGTTACTCGGACATCGGAAATACTGAAGCTTTCTTT
. TRBJ2-1 TRBV15 TRBD2 CATSRSWGLADNEQFF TGTGCCACCAGCAGAAGCTGGGGACTAGCCGACAATGAGCAGTTCTTC
many TRBJ2-7 TRBV25-1 TRBD2 CASGRGSGEQYF TGTGCCAGTGGGCGCGGGAGTGGCGAGCAGTACTTC
few TRBJ1-6 TRBV21-1 . CASPLYNSPLHF TGTGCCAGCCCCCTCTATAATTCACCCCTCCACTTT
. TRBJ2-7 TRBV4-1 TRBD1 CASSQPTQGIYEQYF TGCGCCAGCAGCCAACCGACACAGGGGATCTACGAGCAGTACTTC
. TRBJ2-1 TRBV7-8 . CASSLGTLSYNEQFF TGTGCCAGCAGCTTAGGAACCCTCTCCTACAATGAGCAGTTCTTC
few TRBJ2-7 TRBV27 . CASSFPGDEQYF TGTGCCAGCAGTTTTCCGGGGGACGAGCAGTACTTC
. TRBJ1-2 TRBV28 TRBD1 CASSLTGAGGWDGYTF TGTGCCAGCAGCCTAACCGGGGCAGGGGGTTGGGATGGCTACACCTTC
. TRBJ2-1 TRBV7-9 TRBD2 CASSQPSSGGPGEQFF TGTGCCAGCAGCCAGCCATCTAGCGGGGGGCCCGGGGAGCAGTTCTTC
few TRBJ2-3 TRBV9 . CASSVLLAGDTQYF TGTGCCAGCAGCGTACTACTAGCCGGAGATACGCAGTATTTT
few TRBJ2-1 TRBV7-8 TRBD1 CASSLGQGADNEQFF TGTGCCAGCAGTTTGGGACAGGGGGCAGACAATGAGCAGTTCTTC
. TRBJ1-2 TRBV3-1 TRBD1 CASSPLGTGDYGYTF TGTGCCAGCAGCCCACTCGGGACAGGGGACTATGGCTACACCTTC
. TRBJ2-1 TRBV7-8 . CASNSKHNEQFF TGTGCCAGCAACTCGAAGCACAATGAGCAGTTCTTC
few TRBJ2-7 TRBV7-2 TRBD2 CASSPREVYEQYF TGTGCCAGCAGCCCCCGGGAGGTCTACGAGCAGTACTTC
. TRBJ2-3 TRBV4-2 TRBD2 CASSQAVAGYDTDTQYF TGTGCCAGCAGCCAAGCCGTAGCGGGTTACGACACAGATACGCAGTATTTT
few TRBJ1-2 TRBV4-2 . CACSQEFGGGYGYTF TGTGCCTGCAGCCAAGAATTTGGGGGAGGCTATGGCTACACCTTC
few TRBJ2-3 TRBV28 . CASSLGLQTLTDTQYF TGTGCCAGCAGTTTGGGCTTGCAAACCCTCACAGATACGCAGTATTTT
. TRBJ2-4 TRBV6-2/TRBV6-3 . CASSYQGVKNIQYF TGTGCCAGCAGTTATCAGGGAGTCAAAAACATTCAGTACTTC
few TRBJ2-5 TRBV9 TRBD2 CASSGLAGEETQYF TGTGCCAGCAGCGGATTAGCGGGAGAAGAGACCCAGTACTTC
few TRBJ2-5 TRBV12-3/TRBV12-4 . CASSSSPPETQYF TGTGCCAGCAGTTCCTCACCCCCGGAGACCCAGTACTTC
many TRBJ2-5 TRBV29-1 . CSVEDLGQETQYF TGCAGCGTTGAAGACCTGGGGCAAGAGACCCAGTACTTC
few TRBJ2-1 TRBV7-9 TRBD2 CASSPYPGLAGGSEQFF TGTGCCAGCAGCCCTTACCCGGGACTAGCGGGAGGCAGTGAGCAGTTCTTC
. TRBJ2-2 TRBV4-3 TRBD1 CASSQRQGPGELFF TGCGCCAGCAGCCAAAGACAGGGTCCCGGGGAGCTGTTTTTT
many TRBJ2-1 TRBV11-2 . CASGFMGPNEQFF TGTGCCAGCGGTTTTATGGGGCCGAATGAGCAGTTCTTC
. TRBJ1-5 TRBV20-1 . CSARGVEQIYQPQHF TGCAGTGCTAGAGGGGTGGAACAGATCTATCAGCCCCAGCATTTT
many TRBJ1-2 TRBV7-2 . CASSLDHGNDIYTF TGTGCCAGCAGCTTAGATCATGGGAATGACATCTACACCTTC
. TRBJ2-6 TRBV28 TRBD2 CASSPLAGDSGANVLTF TGTGCCAGCAGTCCGCTAGCGGGAGACTCTGGGGCCAACGTCCTGACTTTC
many TRBJ2-2 TRBV28 TRBD2 CASSWLAGGPLGELFF TGTGCCAGCAGTTGGCTAGCGGGAGGGCCACTCGGGGAGCTGTTTTTT
few TRBJ2-7 TRBV27 TRBD1 CASSLTGTGYVEQYF TGTGCCAGCAGTTTAACAGGGACAGGGTATGTCGAGCAGTACTTC
. TRBJ2-7 TRBV20-1 TRBD1 CKAGSMGQGISYEQYF TGCAAAGCGGGCTCAATGGGACAGGGTATCTCCTACGAGCAGTACTTC
. TRBJ2-5 TRBV11-2 TRBD1 CASSLAGTGGIMETQYF TGTGCCAGCAGCTTAGCCGGGACAGGGGGGATTATGGAGACCCAGTACTTC
few TRBJ1-3 TRBV30 . CAWSWDTSSGNTIYF TGTGCCTGGAGTTGGGACACCAGCTCTGGAAACACCATATATTTT